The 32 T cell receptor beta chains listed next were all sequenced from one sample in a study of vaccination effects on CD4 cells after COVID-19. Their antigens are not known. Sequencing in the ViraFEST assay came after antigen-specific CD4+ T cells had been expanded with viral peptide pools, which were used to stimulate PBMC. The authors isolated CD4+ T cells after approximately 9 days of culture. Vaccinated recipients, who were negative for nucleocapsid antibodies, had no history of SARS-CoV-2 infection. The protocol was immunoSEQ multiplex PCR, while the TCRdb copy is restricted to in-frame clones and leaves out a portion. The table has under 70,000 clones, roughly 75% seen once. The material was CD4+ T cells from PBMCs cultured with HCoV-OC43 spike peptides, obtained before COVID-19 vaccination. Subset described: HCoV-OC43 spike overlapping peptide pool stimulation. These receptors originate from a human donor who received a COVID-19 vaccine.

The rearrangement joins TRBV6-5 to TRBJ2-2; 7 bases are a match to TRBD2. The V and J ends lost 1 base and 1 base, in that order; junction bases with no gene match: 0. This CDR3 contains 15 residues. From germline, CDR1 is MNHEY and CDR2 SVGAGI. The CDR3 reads CASSYWGGNTGELFF. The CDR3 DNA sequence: TGTGCCAGCAGTTACTGGGGGGGGAACACCGGGGAGCTGTTTTTT.

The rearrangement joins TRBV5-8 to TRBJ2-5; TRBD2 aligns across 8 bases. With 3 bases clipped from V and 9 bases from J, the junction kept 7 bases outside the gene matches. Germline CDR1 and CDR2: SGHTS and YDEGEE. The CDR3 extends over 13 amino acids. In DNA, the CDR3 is TGTGCCAGCAGCTCCTATCCCGGGGGGGCCCAGTACTTC. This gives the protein CASSSYPGGAQYF.

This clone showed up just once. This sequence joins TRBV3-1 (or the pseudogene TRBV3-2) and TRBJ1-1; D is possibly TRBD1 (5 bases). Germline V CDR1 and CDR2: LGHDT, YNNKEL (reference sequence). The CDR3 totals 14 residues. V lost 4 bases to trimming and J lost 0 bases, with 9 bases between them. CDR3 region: CASSLSGVNTEAFF. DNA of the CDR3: TGTGCCAGCAGCCTTTCGGGGGTGAACACTGAAGCTTTCTTT.

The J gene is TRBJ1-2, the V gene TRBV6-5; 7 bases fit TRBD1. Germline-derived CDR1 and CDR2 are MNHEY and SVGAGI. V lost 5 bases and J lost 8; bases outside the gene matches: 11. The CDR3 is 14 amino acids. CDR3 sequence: CASSPDRAVKGYTF. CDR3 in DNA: TGTGCCAGCAGTCCCGACAGGGCCGTCAAGGGCTACACCTTC.

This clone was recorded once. Here the CDR3 DNA reads TGTGCCAGCAGCTTTGGCACGAACAATGAGCAGTTCTTC. Residues: CASSFGTNNEQFF. The V gene is TRBV7-2, the J gene TRBJ2-1, with unresolved D. Germline values: CDR1 SGHTA, CDR2 FQGNSA. The CDR3 totals 13 residues. Trimming removed 3 bases at V and 5 bases at J, with 8 bases between.

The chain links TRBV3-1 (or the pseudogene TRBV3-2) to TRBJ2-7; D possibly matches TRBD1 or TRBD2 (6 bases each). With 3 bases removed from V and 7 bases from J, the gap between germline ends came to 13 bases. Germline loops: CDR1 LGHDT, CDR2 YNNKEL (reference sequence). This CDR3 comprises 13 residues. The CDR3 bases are TGTGCCAGCAGCCAGGTAGGGGGGAAAGAGCAGTACGTC. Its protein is CASSQVGGKEQYV.

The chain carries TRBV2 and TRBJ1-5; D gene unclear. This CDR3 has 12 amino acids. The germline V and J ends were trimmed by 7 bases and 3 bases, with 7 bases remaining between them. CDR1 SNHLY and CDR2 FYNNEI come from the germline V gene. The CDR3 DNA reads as TGTGCCAGCAACCCTCCCAATCAGCCCCAGCATTTT. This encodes CASNPPNQPQHF. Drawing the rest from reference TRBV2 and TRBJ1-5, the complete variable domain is EPEVTQTPSHQVTQMGQEVILRCVPISNHLYFYWYRQILGQKVEFLVSFYNNEISEKSEIFDDQFSVERPDGSNFTLKIRSTKLEDSAMYFCASNPPNQPQHFGDGTRLSIL.

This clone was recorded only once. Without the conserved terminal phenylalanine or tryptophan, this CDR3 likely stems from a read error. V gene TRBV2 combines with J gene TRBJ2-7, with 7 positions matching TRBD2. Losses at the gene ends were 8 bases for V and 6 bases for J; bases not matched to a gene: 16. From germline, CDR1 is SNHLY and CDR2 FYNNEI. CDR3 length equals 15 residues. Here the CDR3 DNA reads TGTGCCAGCGGGGGGGGATCCATCCCCTTCGGCGAGCAGTACGCC. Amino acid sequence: CASGGGSIPFGEQYA.

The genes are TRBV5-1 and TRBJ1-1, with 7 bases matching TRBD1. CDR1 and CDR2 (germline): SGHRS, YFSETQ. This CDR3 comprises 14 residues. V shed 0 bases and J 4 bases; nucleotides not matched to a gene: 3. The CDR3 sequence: CASSLAGGSTEAFF. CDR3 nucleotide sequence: TGCGCCAGCAGCTTGGCAGGGGGGAGCACTGAAGCTTTCTTT.

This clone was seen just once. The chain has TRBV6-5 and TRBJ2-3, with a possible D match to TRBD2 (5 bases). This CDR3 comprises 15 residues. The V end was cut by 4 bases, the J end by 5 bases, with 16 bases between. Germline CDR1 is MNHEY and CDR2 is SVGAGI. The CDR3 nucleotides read TGTGCCAGCAGTTCCGCCGGGGTCCGGGGAGATACGCAGTATTTT. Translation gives CASSSAGVRGDTQYF.

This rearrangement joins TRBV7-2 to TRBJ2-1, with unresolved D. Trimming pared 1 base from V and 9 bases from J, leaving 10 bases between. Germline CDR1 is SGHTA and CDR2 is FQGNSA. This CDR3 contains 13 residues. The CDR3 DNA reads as TGTGCCAGCAGCTTAGATTTCAGTGGTGAGCAGTTCTTC. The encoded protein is CASSLDFSGEQFF. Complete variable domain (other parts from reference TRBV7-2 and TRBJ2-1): GAGVSQSPSNKVTEKGKDVELRCDPISGHTALYWYRQSLGQGLEFLIYFQGNSAPDKSGLPSDRFSAERTGGSVSTLTIQRTQQEDSAVYLCASSLDFSGEQFFGPGTRLTVL.

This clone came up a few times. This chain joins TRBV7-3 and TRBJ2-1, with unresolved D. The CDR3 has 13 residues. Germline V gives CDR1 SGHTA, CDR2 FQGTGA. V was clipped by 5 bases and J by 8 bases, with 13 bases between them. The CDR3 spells CASSLDPVYEQFF. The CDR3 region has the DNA TGTGCCAGCAGCCTTGACCCGGTATATGAGCAGTTCTTC.

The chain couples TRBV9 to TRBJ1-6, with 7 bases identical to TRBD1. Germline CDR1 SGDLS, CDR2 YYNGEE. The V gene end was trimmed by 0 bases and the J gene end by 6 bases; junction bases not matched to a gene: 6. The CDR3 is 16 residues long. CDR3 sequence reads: CASSVGQGEGNSPLHF. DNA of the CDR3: TGTGCCAGCAGCGTAGGTCAGGGGGAGGGTAATTCACCCCTCCACTTT.

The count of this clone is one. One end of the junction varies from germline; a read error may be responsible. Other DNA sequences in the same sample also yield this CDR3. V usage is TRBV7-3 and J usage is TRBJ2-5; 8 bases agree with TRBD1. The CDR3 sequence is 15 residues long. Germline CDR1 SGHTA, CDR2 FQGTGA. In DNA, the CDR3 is TGTGCCAGCAGCTTAATGGACAGGGCGCGCGAGACCCAATACTTC. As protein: CASSLMDRARETQYF.

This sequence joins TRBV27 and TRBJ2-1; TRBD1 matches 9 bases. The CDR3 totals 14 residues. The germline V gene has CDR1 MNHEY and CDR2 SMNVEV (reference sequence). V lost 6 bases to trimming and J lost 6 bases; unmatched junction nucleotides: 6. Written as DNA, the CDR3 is TGTGCCAGCAGCGAACAGGGGGCGATCAATGAGCAGTTCTTC. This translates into CASSEQGAINEQFF.

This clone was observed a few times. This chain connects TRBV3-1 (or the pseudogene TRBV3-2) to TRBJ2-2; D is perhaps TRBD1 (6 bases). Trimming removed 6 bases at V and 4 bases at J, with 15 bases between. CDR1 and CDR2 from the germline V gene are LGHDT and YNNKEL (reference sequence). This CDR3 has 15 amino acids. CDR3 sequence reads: CASRGIGGATGELFF. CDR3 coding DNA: TGTGCCAGCAGAGGGATAGGGGGAGCCACCGGGGAGCTGTTTTTT.

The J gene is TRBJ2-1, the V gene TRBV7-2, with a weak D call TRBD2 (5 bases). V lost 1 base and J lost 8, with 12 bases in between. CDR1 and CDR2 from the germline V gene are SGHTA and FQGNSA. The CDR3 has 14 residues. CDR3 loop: CASSLVANLDEQFF. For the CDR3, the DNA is TGTGCCAGCAGCTTAGTAGCGAACTTGGATGAGCAGTTCTTC.

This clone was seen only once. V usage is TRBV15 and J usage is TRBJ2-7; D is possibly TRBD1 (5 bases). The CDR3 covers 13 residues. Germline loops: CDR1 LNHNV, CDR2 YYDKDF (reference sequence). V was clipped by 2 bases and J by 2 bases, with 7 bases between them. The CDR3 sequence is CATSRQGTYEQYV. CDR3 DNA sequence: TGTGCCACCAGCAGACAGGGCACCTACGAGCAGTACGTC.

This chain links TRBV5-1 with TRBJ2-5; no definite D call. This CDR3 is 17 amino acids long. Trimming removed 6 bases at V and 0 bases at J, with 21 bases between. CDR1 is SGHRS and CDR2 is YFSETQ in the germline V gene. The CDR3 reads CASKLGLSIGYQETQYF. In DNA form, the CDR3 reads TGCGCCAGCAAGTTGGGGTTGTCAATCGGGTACCAAGAGACCCAGTACTTC.

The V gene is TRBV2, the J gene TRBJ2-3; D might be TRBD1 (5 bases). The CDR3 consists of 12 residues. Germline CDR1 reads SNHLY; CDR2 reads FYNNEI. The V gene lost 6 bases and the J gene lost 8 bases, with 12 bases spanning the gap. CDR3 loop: CASRQGGGTQYF. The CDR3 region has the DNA TGTGCCAGCAGGCAGGGCGGCGGTACGCAGTATTTT.

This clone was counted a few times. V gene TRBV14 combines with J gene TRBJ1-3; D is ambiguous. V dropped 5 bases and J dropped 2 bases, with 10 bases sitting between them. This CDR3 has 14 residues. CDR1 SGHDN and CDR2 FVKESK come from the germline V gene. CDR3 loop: CASSMGMAGNTIYF. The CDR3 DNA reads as TGTGCCAGCAGCATGGGGATGGCTGGAAACACCATATATTTT.

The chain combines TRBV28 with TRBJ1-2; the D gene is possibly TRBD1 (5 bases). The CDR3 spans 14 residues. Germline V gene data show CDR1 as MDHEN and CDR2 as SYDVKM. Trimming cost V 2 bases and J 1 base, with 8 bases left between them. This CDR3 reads CASSLGGINYGYTF. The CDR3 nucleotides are TGTGCCAGCAGTTTAGGGGGGATTAACTATGGCTACACCTTC.

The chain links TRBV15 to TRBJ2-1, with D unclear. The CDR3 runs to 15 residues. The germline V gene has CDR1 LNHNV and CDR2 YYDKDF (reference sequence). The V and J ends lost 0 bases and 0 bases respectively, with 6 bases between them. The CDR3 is CATSREQSSYNEQFF. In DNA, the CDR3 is TGTGCCACCAGCAGAGAGCAAAGCTCCTACAATGAGCAGTTCTTC.

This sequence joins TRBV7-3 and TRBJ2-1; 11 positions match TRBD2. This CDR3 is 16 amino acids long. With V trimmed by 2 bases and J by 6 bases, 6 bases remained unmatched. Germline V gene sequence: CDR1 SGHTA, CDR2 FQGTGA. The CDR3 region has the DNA TGTGCCAGCAGCTTAGGAATAGCGGGGGGGTCCAATGAGCAGTTCTTC. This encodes CASSLGIAGGSNEQFF.

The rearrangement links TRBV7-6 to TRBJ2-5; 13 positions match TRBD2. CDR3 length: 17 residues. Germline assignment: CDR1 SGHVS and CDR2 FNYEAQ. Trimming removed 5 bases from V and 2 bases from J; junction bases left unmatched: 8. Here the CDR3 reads CASSRLAGGPTQETQYF. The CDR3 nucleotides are TGTGCCAGCAGCCGACTAGCGGGGGGACCCACTCAAGAGACCCAGTACTTC.

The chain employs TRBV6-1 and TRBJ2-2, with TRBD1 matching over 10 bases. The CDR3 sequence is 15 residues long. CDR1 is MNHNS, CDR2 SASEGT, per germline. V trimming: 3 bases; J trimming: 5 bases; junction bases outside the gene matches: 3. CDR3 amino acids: CASSETGGRTGELFF. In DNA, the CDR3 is TGTGCCAGCAGTGAGACAGGGGGCCGGACCGGGGAGCTGTTTTTT.

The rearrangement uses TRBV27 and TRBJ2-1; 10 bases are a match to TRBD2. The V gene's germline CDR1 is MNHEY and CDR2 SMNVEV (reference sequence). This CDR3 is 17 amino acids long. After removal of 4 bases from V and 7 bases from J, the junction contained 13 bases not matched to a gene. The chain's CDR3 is CASSSHLAGAGGNEQFF. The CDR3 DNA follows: TGTGCCAGCAGTTCCCACCTAGCGGGGGCCGGGGGGAATGAGCAGTTCTTC.

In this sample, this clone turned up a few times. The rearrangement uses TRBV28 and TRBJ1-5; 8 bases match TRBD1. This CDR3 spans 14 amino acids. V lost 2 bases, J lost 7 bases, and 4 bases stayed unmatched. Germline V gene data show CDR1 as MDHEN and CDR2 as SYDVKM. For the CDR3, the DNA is TGTGCCAGCAGTTTAGTGACAGGGGACCAGCCCCAGCATTTT. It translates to CASSLVTGDQPQHF.

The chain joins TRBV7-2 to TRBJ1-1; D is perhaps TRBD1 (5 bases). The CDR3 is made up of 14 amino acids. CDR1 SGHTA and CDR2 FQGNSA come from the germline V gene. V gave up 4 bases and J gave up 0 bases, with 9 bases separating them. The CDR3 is CASSSGPLNTEAFF. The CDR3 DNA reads TGTGCCAGCAGCTCAGGGCCTTTGAACACTGAAGCTTTCTTT.

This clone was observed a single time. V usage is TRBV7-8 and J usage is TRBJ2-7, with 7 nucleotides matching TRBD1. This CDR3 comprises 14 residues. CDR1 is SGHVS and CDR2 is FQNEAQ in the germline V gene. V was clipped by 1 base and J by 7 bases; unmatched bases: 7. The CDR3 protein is CASSLGGRGIEQYV. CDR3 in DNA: TGTGCCAGCAGCTTAGGTGGCAGGGGGATAGAGCAGTACGTC.

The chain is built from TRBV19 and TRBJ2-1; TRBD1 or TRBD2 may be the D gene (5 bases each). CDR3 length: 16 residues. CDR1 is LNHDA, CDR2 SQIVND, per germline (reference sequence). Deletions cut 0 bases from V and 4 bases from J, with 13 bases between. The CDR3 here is CASSIEPGARYNEQFF. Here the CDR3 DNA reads TGTGCCAGTAGTATAGAGCCCGGGGCTCGTTACAATGAGCAGTTCTTC.

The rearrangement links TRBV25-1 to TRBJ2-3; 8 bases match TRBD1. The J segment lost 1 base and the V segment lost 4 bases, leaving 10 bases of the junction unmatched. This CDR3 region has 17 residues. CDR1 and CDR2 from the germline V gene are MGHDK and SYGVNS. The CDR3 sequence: CASSGGGGQGRTDTQYF. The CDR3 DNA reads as TGTGCCAGCAGTGGAGGGGGCGGACAGGGACGCACAGATACGCAGTATTTT.